The 19 T cell receptor beta chains below were found in one sample sequenced in a study of monozygotic twins with inflammatory bowel disease. TCRdb reworked the 5' RACE reads into one entry per CDR3 protein, no DNA. The table lists roughly 330,000 distinct CDR3 sequences. Specimen: blood. These receptors all stem from a human donor with ulcerative colitis or Crohn's disease, or a healthy co-twin of an affected twin (not recorded which).

The CDR3 loop is CASSLTPGGRETQYF. The V gene is TRBV7-3, the J gene TRBJ2-5; TCRdb calls TRBD2, which cannot be checked without DNA. The CDR3 has 15 amino acids. Germline assignment: CDR1 SGHTA and CDR2 FQGTGA. The variable domain in full, completed from reference TRBV7-3 and TRBJ2-5, reads GAGVSQTPSNKVTEKGKYVELRCDPISGHTALYWYRQSLGQGPEFLIYFQGTGAADDSGLPNDRFFAVRPEGSVSTLKIQRTERGDSAVYLCASSLTPGGRETQYFGPGTRLLVL.

The chain links TRBV12-3 or TRBV12-4 to TRBJ1-2; without DNA, the TCRdb call of TRBD1 cannot be checked. CDR3 size: 13 residues. The chain's CDR3 is CASSRGESDGYTF.

The chain uses TRBV11-2 and TRBJ1-2. Looked up from germline, CDR1 is SGHAT and CDR2 is FQNNGV. This CDR3 has 12 residues. This CDR3 reads CASSRQGWGYTF.

This chain uses TRBV12-3 or TRBV12-4 with TRBJ1-2; TCRdb indicates TRBD1, and absent DNA this call remains unverified. The CDR3 extends over 14 amino acids. This chain's CDR3 is CASSLGAGARGYTF.

The CDR3 reads CSARRDRASYEQYF. The chain is built from TRBV20-1 and TRBJ2-7; TCRdb designates TRBD1, a call that cannot be tested without DNA. The germline gives CDR1 DFQATT, CDR2 SNEGSKA (reference sequence). This CDR3 contains 14 residues.

The chain is built from TRBV10-2 and TRBJ2-5. This CDR3 has 12 residues. The V gene's germline CDR1 is WSHSY and CDR2 SAAADI. This chain's CDR3 is CASGPEKETQYF.

The chain recombines TRBV29-1 with TRBJ1-1. The CDR3 runs 13 residues. Germline CDR1 SQVTM, CDR2 ANQGSEA. This CDR3 reads CSGDSRQNTEAFF.

The chain's CDR3 is CASSLGDRERAFF. J is TRBJ1-1 and V is TRBV5-1; the TRBD1 assignment by TCRdb is unverifiable without DNA. The germline V gene encodes CDR1 SGHRS and CDR2 YFSETQ. This CDR3 spans 13 amino acids.

The rearrangement joins TRBV7-8 to TRBJ2-3. CDR1 and CDR2 (germline): SGHVS, FQNEAQ. The CDR3 is 14 amino acids. Here the CDR3 reads CASSKGLAQDTQYF.

This chain connects TRBV6-5 to TRBJ2-7; TCRdb's D gene call, TRBD1, goes unchecked for lack of DNA. CDR1 and CDR2 from the germline V gene are MNHEY and SVGAGI. The CDR3 is 14 amino acids. The CDR3 sequence is CASSYSRTDYEQYF.

The chain couples TRBV11-3 to TRBJ2-1; TCRdb picks TRBD2, but there is no DNA to check that call. This CDR3 is 16 amino acids long. Germline CDR1 is SGHNT and CDR2 is YENEEA. The CDR3 loop is CASSSRVSGSYNEQFF.

The chain couples TRBV2 to TRBJ1-5; lacking DNA, the TRBD1 call made by TCRdb goes unchecked. Looked up from germline, CDR1 is SNHLY and CDR2 is FYNNEI. The CDR3 is 14 amino acids. The CDR3 sequence: CASSGQLKNQPQHF.

The gene calls are TRBV6-2 or TRBV6-3 and TRBJ2-3; TCRdb's D call of TRBD1 is untestable without DNA. CDR1 is MNHEY and CDR2 is SVGEGT in the germline V gene. The CDR3 spans 15 residues. The chain's CDR3 is CASKSAGENTDTQYF.

The chain uses TRBV5-1 and TRBJ2-3; TCRdb picks TRBD1, but there is no DNA to check that call. CDR3 length equals 16 residues. Looked up from germline, CDR1 is SGHRS and CDR2 is YFSETQ. CDR3 amino acids: CASSPTGEAYTDTQYF.

The V and J genes are TRBV24-1 and TRBJ2-3. CDR3 length: 12 residues. Germline CDR1 is KGHDR and CDR2 is SFDVKD. CDR3 sequence reads: CATSDLVDTQYF.

The V and J genes are TRBV4-1 and TRBJ2-3; the TCRdb call, TRBD1, lacks DNA for checking. CDR1 is MGHRA and CDR2 is YSYEKL in the germline V gene. CDR3 length: 16 residues. CDR3 sequence: CASSPRDRGQSDTQYF.

This rearrangement joins TRBV9 to TRBJ2-5; lacking DNA, the TRBD2 call made by TCRdb goes unchecked. The length of the CDR3 is 16 residues. Germline-derived CDR1 and CDR2 are SGDLS and YYNGEE. The CDR3 spells CASSVDGGDFKETQYF. The full variable domain, in which reference TRBV9 and TRBJ2-5 provide the parts outside the CDR3, is DSGVTQTPKHLITATGQRVTLRCSPRSGDLSVYWYQQSLDQGLQFLIQYYNGEERAKGNILERFSAQQFPDLHSELNLSSLELGDSALYFCASSVDGGDFKETQYFGPGTRLLVL.

V and J are TRBV2 and TRBJ2-7; TCRdb returns TRBD2, unconfirmable since there is no DNA. Looked up from germline, CDR1 is SNHLY and CDR2 is FYNNEI. This CDR3 spans 13 amino acids. The CDR3 reads CASRYSGRYEQYF.

The chain links TRBV25-1 to TRBJ1-2; TCRdb calls TRBD1, which cannot be checked without DNA. Germline V lookup: CDR1 MGHDK, CDR2 SYGVNS. The CDR3 is 13 amino acids. The CDR3 spells CASSIEGALGYTF.